This passage covers 13 T cell receptor beta chains from one sample sequenced in a study of blood T cell repertoires in COVID-19. Assay: immunoSEQ multiplex PCR; the TCRdb copy retains only in-frame clones and omits some. The table records hundreds of thousands of clones, around 90% of them present only once. Sequencing used PBMCs or T cells enriched from blood (not recorded which). These receptors originate from a woman aged 18-35 years with acute COVID-19.

V is TRBV5-1 and J is TRBJ2-5; 8 nucleotides line up with TRBD2. The CDR3 is 19 amino acids. Germline V gene data show CDR1 as SGHRS and CDR2 as YFSETQ. With V trimmed by 0 bases and J by 4 bases, 17 bases remained unmatched. This chain's CDR3 is CASSLAPITSGSTVETQYF. For the CDR3, the DNA is TGCGCCAGCAGCTTGGCTCCCATAACTAGCGGTTCGACGGTAGAGACCCAGTACTTC.

The gene calls are TRBV7-2 and TRBJ2-4; a weak D match, TRBD2 (6 bases). Looked up from germline, CDR1 is SGHTA and CDR2 is FQGNSA. Deletions cut 1 base from V and 4 bases from J, with 8 bases between. The CDR3 extends over 14 amino acids. CDR3 coding DNA: TGTGCCAGCAGCTTAGGGGCGGGGAAAAACATTCAGTACTTC. Amino acid sequence: CASSLGAGKNIQYF.

The chain joins TRBV18 to TRBJ1-4; TRBD1 matches 7 bases. Germline CDR1 and CDR2: KGHSH and LQKENI. The J segment lost 2 bases and the V segment lost 4 bases, leaving 1 base of the junction unmatched. The CDR3 runs to 14 residues. DNA for the CDR3: TGTGCCAGCTCACGGGGACAGACTAATGAAAAACTGTTTTTT. Its translation: CASSRGQTNEKLFF.

The rearrangement joins TRBV19 to TRBJ2-5; 8 bases line up with TRBD1. Per germline, CDR1 LNHDA and CDR2 SQIVND (reference sequence). V trimming: 11 bases; J trimming: 4 bases; junction bases outside the gene matches: 6. The CDR3 is made up of 12 amino acids. CDR3 loop: CASGGLGETQYF. DNA for the CDR3: TGTGCCTCAGGGGGCTTGGGAGAGACCCAGTACTTC.

The chain links TRBV12-3 or TRBV12-4 to TRBJ1-2; 8 nucleotides align to TRBD1. The trim removed 7 bases at V and 8 bases at J, leaving 6 bases unmatched. CDR3 length equals 12 residues. Written as DNA, the CDR3 is TGTGCCAGCACCCCAACAGGGGGAGGCTACACCTTC. Translation gives CASTPTGGGYTF.

This clone showed up just once. The chain carries TRBV5-1 and TRBJ2-3; D unclear. V was shortened by 0 bases and J by 2 bases, with 16 bases between the two germline ends. Germline CDR1 reads SGHRS; CDR2 reads YFSETQ. This CDR3 is 17 amino acids long. CDR3 nucleotides: TGCGCCAGCAGCTTGGCCAGACTTCCCTTTACCACAGATACGCAGTATTTT. It translates to CASSLARLPFTTDTQYF.

This clone was recorded once. The CDR3: CASSTLAGAYNEQFF. Here the CDR3 DNA reads TGTGCCAGTAGTACCCTAGCGGGAGCATACAATGAGCAGTTCTTC. The chain joins TRBV19 to TRBJ2-1; 10 bases match TRBD2. Germline values: CDR1 LNHDA, CDR2 SQIVND (reference sequence). CDR3 size: 15 residues. With 4 bases clipped from V and 4 bases from J, the junction kept 4 bases outside the gene matches.

The chain links TRBV3-1 (or the pseudogene TRBV3-2) to TRBJ2-3; 10 bases map to TRBD2. The CDR3 totals 16 residues. Germline loops: CDR1 LGHDT, CDR2 YNNKEL (reference sequence). The ends lost 6 bases at V and 8 bases at J; junction bases unmatched: 14. The CDR3 is CASSLSGRALAGTQYF. The CDR3, as DNA: TGTGCCAGCAGTCTGAGCGGGAGGGCCCTCGCGGGTACGCAGTATTTT.

This rearrangement joins TRBV7-9 to TRBJ2-1, with 14 nucleotides matching TRBD2. The CDR3 covers 17 residues. The junction had 7 bases not matched to a gene; V was cut back by 4 bases and J by 5 bases. The germline V gene encodes CDR1 SEHNR and CDR2 FQNEAQ (reference sequence). CDR3 amino acids: CASSSRTSGRLHNEQFF. CDR3 nucleotides: TGTGCCAGCAGCTCGCGGACTAGCGGGAGGTTGCACAATGAGCAGTTCTTC.

This clone was picked up one time. Here the CDR3 reads CASSLAGRGTEAFF. DNA for the CDR3: TGTGCCAGCAGCTTAGCGGGCAGGGGCACTGAAGCTTTCTTT. The chain joins TRBV7-2 to TRBJ1-1; weak D call: TRBD1 (6 bases). This CDR3 is built from 14 residues. Trimming removed 0 bases from V and 4 bases from J, with 9 bases in between. Germline-derived CDR1 and CDR2 are SGHTA and FQGNSA.

As to this clone: At the DNA level, this CDR3 is encoded by other sequences in the same sample as well. The chain recombines TRBV18 with TRBJ2-7, with TRBD1 matching 7 bases. Germline V gene sequence: CDR1 KGHSH, CDR2 LQKENI. Trimming removed 3 bases from V and 5 bases from J; junction bases left unmatched: 4. The CDR3 is made up of 13 amino acids. This CDR3 reads CASSPNRGDEQYF. The CDR3, as DNA: TGTGCCAGCTCACCGAACAGGGGCGACGAGCAGTACTTC.

This clone came up a few times. This CDR3 reads CASSYELGGINTEAFF. CDR3 DNA sequence: TGTGCCAGCAGTTATGAATTGGGGGGGATCAACACTGAAGCTTTCTTT. V gene TRBV6-2 or TRBV6-3 combines with J gene TRBJ1-1; a possible D gene is TRBD1 (5 bases). Deletions cut 3 bases from V and 2 bases from J, with 16 bases between. The CDR3 is 16 amino acids. Germline CDR1 MNHEY, CDR2 SVGEGT.

In this sample, this clone turned up once. V gene TRBV6-2 or TRBV6-3 combines with J gene TRBJ1-2; D not certain. The CDR3 has 14 residues. With 5 bases removed from V and 3 bases from J, the gap between germline ends came to 13 bases. Germline CDR1 and CDR2: MNHEY and SVGEGT. CDR3 residues: CASSASGSYYGYTF. The DNA of the CDR3 is TGTGCCAGCAGTGCCTCAGGATCCTACTATGGCTACACCTTC.